The source of this T cell receptor beta chain is a study of T cells in Graves' hyperthyroidism and ophthalmopathy. The length of the CDR3 is 15 residues. CDR1 is KGHSH and CDR2 is LQKENI in the germline V gene. J lost 3 bases, V lost 1 base, and 5 bases had no gene match. An absence of ophthalmopathy progression within 18 months meant stable Graves' hyperthyroidism. Each patient was aged 18 to 65 and had newly diagnosed hyperthyroidism of under 2 months' duration. This clonotype was seen a few times. As yet, its antigen is unknown. Overall study findings and caveats: In the blood, most expanded thyroid clonotypes above 0.001 appeared as well. Stable hyperthyroidism was told apart from ophthalmopathy by a model built on 13 V-J features.

Amplified regions were TCR beta CDR3 sequences from RNA transcripts. In the first-round RT-PCR of the TCR CDR3, the HTBI primer set was used. TCRdb passed the multiplex PCR reads through MiXCR, listing each CDR3 protein once. The data contain 610,000 or so distinct CDR3 sequences, around 45% of them singletons. V usage is TRBV18 and J usage is TRBJ1-1; TRBD1 agrees at 7 bases. This sequence was found in a woman between 18 and 30 years old with Graves' hyperthyroidism. The source material was peripheral blood or thyroid tissue (not recorded which). CDR3 sequence (DNA): TGTGCCAGCTCACCACGCAAGGGGGCTGACACTGAAGCTTTCTTT. Its protein product is CASSPRKGADTEAFF. Filled out from reference TRBV18 and TRBJ1-1, the complete variable domain reads NAGVMQNPRHLVRRRGQEARLRCSPMKGHSHVYWYRQLPEEGLKFMVYLQKENIIDESGMPKERFSAEFPKEGPSILRIQQVVRGDSAAYFCASSPRKGADTEAFFGQGTRLTVV.